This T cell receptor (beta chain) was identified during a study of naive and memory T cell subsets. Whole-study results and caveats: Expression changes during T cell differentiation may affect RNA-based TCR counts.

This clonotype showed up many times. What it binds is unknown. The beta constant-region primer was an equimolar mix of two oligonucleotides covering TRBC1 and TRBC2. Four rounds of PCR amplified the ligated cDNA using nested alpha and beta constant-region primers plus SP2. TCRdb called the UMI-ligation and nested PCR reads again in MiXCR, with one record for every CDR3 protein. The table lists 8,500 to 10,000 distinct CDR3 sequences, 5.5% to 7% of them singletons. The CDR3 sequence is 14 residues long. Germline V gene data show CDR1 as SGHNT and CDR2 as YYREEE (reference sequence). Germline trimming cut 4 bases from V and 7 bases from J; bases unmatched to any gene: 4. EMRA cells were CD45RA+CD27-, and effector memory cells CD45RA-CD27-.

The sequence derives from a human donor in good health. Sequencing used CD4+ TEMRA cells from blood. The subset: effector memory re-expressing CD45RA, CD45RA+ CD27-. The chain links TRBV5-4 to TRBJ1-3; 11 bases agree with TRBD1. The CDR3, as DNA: TGTGCCAGCAGCGCCGGGACAGGGGGGAACACCATATATTTT. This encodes CASSAGTGGNTIYF.